The 30 T cell receptor beta chains reported below all come from one sample, sequenced in a study of identifying expanded T cells in peripheral blood. TCRdb keeps only in-frame clones here, not all; method: immunoSEQ multiplex PCR. This sample yields 120,000 or so clones, of which around 84% are seen a single time; 3.3% belongs to the top ten. Specimen: blood. These receptors all come from a person between 18 and 75 years old in good health.

The rearrangement links TRBV9 to TRBJ2-7; D remains ambiguous. Trimming shortened V by 0 bases and J by 4 bases, and 8 bases separated the two germline ends. The CDR3 covers 13 residues. Germline V gene data show CDR1 as SGDLS and CDR2 as YYNGEE. The CDR3 sequence: CASSVGTAYEQYF. The CDR3 bases are TGTGCCAGCAGCGTAGGGACCGCATACGAGCAGTACTTC.

The V gene is TRBV11-3, the J gene TRBJ2-1; D gene ambiguous. V was cut by 5 bases and J by 10 bases, with 18 bases left in between. The CDR3 covers 14 residues. Germline CDR1 SGHNT, CDR2 YENEEA. The DNA for the CDR3 is TGTGCCAGCAGCCCTACTAATTACTTGGGCGAGCAGTTCTTC. The encoded protein is CASSPTNYLGEQFF.

The chain joins TRBV4-1 to TRBJ1-6; D not resolved. This CDR3 region has 17 residues. CDR1 is MGHRA, CDR2 YSYEKL, per germline. The V and J ends lost 2 bases and 0 bases respectively, with 11 bases between them. The CDR3, as DNA: TGCGCCAGCAGCCAACCAGCTGGGAGCTCCTATAATTCACCCCTCCACTTT. This gives the protein CASSQPAGSSYNSPLHF.

On this clone itself: An end of the junction differs from the germline gene, which may be a read error. CDR3 DNA sequence: TGTGCCAGCTCTGGTGGGGACAGGGGGAGTAAGGTCTTC. Translating it yields CASSGGDRGSKVF. V usage is TRBV27 and J usage is TRBJ2-1; 11 bases agree with TRBD1. The germline CDR1 and CDR2 sequences are MNHEY and SMNVEV (reference sequence). CDR3 length: 13 residues.

This clone was detected only a few times. The rearrangement joins TRBV19 to TRBJ1-6; TRBD1 aligns across 9 bases. CDR1 and CDR2 from the germline V gene are LNHDA and SQIVND (reference sequence). This CDR3 region has 17 residues. V gave up 4 bases and J gave up 5 bases; unmatched junction bases: 9. The CDR3 DNA follows: TGTGCCAGTAGTACCAAGACAGGGGGACTTAATAATTCACCCCTCCACTTT. It is translated as CASSTKTGGLNNSPLHF.

The genes are TRBV18 and TRBJ1-1; D is unclear. The CDR3 has 14 amino acids. The V end lost 3 bases, the J end lost 4 bases, and 12 bases lay between the germline ends. Germline V CDR1 and CDR2: KGHSH, LQKENI. The CDR3 region has the DNA TGTGCCAGCTCACCGAGCGTGGGTAGCACTGAAGCTTTCTTT. Its translation is CASSPSVGSTEAFF.

This chain connects TRBV5-6 to TRBJ1-1; D gene ambiguous. The CDR3 is made up of 9 amino acids. Trimming stripped 5 bases from V and 13 bases from J, with 9 bases between. Germline lookup yields CDR1 SGHDT and CDR2 YYEEEE. As DNA, the CDR3 is TGTGCCAGCAGGGACGGGATTTTCTTT. Its translation is CASRDGIFF.

V gene TRBV7-2 combines with J gene TRBJ1-5, with a tentative D call TRBD1 (5 bases). Trimming took 1 base from V and 1 from J, leaving 8 bases between them. From germline, CDR1 is SGHTA and CDR2 FQGNSA. The CDR3 has 15 amino acids. In DNA form, the CDR3 reads TGTGCCAGCAGCTTAGTGGGGGGAAGCAATCAGCCCCAGCATTTT. It is translated as CASSLVGGSNQPQHF.

The rearrangement joins TRBV7-7 to TRBJ2-5, with D perhaps TRBD2 (6 bases). This CDR3 comprises 16 residues. V dropped 5 bases and J dropped 5 bases, with 21 bases sitting between them. The V gene's germline CDR1 is SSHAT and CDR2 FNYEAQ (reference sequence). The CDR3 protein is CASSISRLNGGETQYF. CDR3 DNA sequence: TGTGCCAGCAGCATCAGCCGGCTCAATGGGGGGGAGACCCAGTACTTC.

This clone was observed once. The rearrangement joins TRBV27 to TRBJ1-1; D gene ambiguous. In germline, CDR1 is MNHEY, CDR2 SMNVEV (reference sequence). The ends were cut back, 6 bases at V and 0 bases at J, with 8 bases in the middle. This CDR3 has 13 amino acids. The CDR3 spells CASRMTMNTEAFF. The CDR3 DNA sequence: TGTGCCAGCAGGATGACGATGAACACTGAAGCTTTCTTT.

Here the CDR3 DNA reads TGTGCCAGCAATACCGGGACCGCGACCTACGAGCAGTACTTC. Its translation is CASNTGTATYEQYF. This rearrangement joins TRBV6-5 to TRBJ2-7; tentatively, D is TRBD1 or TRBD2 (5 bases each). V lost 7 bases, J lost 2 bases, and 15 bases lay in between. The CDR3 sequence is 14 residues long. Germline V lookup: CDR1 MNHEY, CDR2 SVGAGI.

This chain uses TRBV6-1 with TRBJ1-1, with D possibly TRBD1 on 5 matching bases. The CDR3 loop spans 16 amino acids. The V and J ends lost 5 bases and 1 base respectively, with 17 bases between them. Germline CDR1 reads MNHNS; CDR2 reads SASEGT. The CDR3: CASSKERGLGNTEAFF. As DNA, the CDR3 is TGTGCCAGCAGTAAAGAAAGGGGTTTAGGGAACACTGAAGCTTTCTTT.

Only one count was recorded for this clone. This rearrangement joins TRBV9 to TRBJ1-1; D is unclear. This CDR3 has 13 residues. Per the germline V gene, CDR1 is SGDLS and CDR2 is YYNGEE. V was shortened by 4 bases and J by 4 bases, with 11 bases between the two germline ends. CDR3: CASSTTSLTEAFF. CDR3 nucleotide sequence: TGTGCCAGCAGCACAACTAGCCTCACTGAAGCTTTCTTT.

The rearrangement links TRBV7-2 to TRBJ2-7; D might be TRBD1 (5 bases). Germline CDR1 and CDR2: SGHTA and FQGNSA. The V and J ends lost 2 bases and 6 bases respectively, with 29 bases between them. The length of the CDR3 is 19 residues. CDR3 nucleotides: TGTGCCAGCAGCTTACTTCCTAAAAGGACACGGAGTATACCGTCCGAGCAGTACTTC. Translated: CASSLLPKRTRSIPSEQYF. Based on the CDR3 plus reference TRBV7-2 and TRBJ2-7, the full variable domain is GAGVSQSPSNKVTEKGKDVELRCDPISGHTALYWYRQSLGQGLEFLIYFQGNSAPDKSGLPSDRFSAERTGGSVSTLTIQRTQQEDSAVYLCASSLLPKRTRSIPSEQYFGPGTRLTVT.

The chain has TRBV5-6 and TRBJ1-1; 8 bases match TRBD1. The length of the CDR3 is 15 residues. Looked up from germline, CDR1 is SGHDT and CDR2 is YYEEEE. With V trimmed by 4 bases and J by 2 bases, 7 bases remained unmatched. CDR3 nucleotide sequence: TGTGCCAGCAGCCCGACGGGACAGGTTAACACTGAAGCTTTCTTT. This gives the protein CASSPTGQVNTEAFF.

This CDR3 is CASSFQPRNTEAFF. CDR3 DNA: TGTGCCAGCAGCTTTCAGCCAAGGAACACTGAAGCTTTCTTT. The rearrangement joins TRBV7-8 to TRBJ1-1; D not certain. Trimming removed 3 bases at V and 1 base at J, with 9 bases between. There are 14 residues in the CDR3. Germline V lookup: CDR1 SGHVS, CDR2 FQNEAQ.

The genes are TRBV2 and TRBJ1-3; 7 bases agree with TRBD1. After removal of 5 bases from V and 6 bases from J, the junction contained 7 bases not matched to a gene. Germline CDR1 and CDR2: SNHLY and FYNNEI. This CDR3 is 14 amino acids long. The CDR3 DNA follows: TGTGCCAGCAGTACGACGGGACAGTCAAACACCATATATTTT. The encoded protein is CASSTTGQSNTIYF.

The chain combines TRBV5-8 with TRBJ1-2; 7 nucleotides align to TRBD1. CDR1 is SGHTS, CDR2 YDEGEE, per germline. There are 15 residues in the CDR3. V was clipped by 3 bases and J by 4 bases; unmatched bases: 9. In nucleotides, the CDR3 is TGTGCCAGCAGCTCGGGACAGTTTCTATCCTATGGCTACACCTTC. It encodes CASSSGQFLSYGYTF.

V gene TRBV14 combines with J gene TRBJ2-1; D possibly corresponds to TRBD1 (6 bases). The CDR3 contains 20 residues. Per germline, CDR1 SGHDN and CDR2 FVKESK. V was clipped by 1 base and J by 0 bases, with 22 bases between them. This CDR3 is CASSQAALIGQPFSYNEQFF. Written as DNA, the CDR3 is TGTGCCAGCAGCCAAGCAGCCCTCATAGGACAGCCCTTCTCCTACAATGAGCAGTTCTTC. Full variable domain (missing parts from reference TRBV14 and TRBJ2-1): EAGVTQFPSHSVIEKGQTVTLRCDPISGHDNLYWYRRVMGKEIKFLLHFVKESKQDESGMPNNRFLAERTGGTYSTLKVQPAELEDSGVYFCASSQAALIGQPFSYNEQFFGPGTRLTVL.

This clone was observed a few times. This sequence joins TRBV2 and TRBJ2-1; weak D call: TRBD1 (6 bases). This CDR3 contains 16 residues. Trimming stripped 2 bases from V and 4 bases from J, with 15 bases between. Germline CDR1 and CDR2: SNHLY and FYNNEI. The CDR3 here is CASSELTGIEYNEQFF. CDR3 nucleotide sequence: TGTGCCAGCAGTGAACTCACAGGGATTGAATACAATGAGCAGTTCTTC.

This sequence joins TRBV6-1 and TRBJ1-6; no clear D. V was trimmed by 3 bases and J by 2 bases, leaving 8 bases between them. The CDR3 contains 15 residues. CDR1 is MNHNS, CDR2 SASEGT, per germline. CDR3 protein: CASSEFGPYNSPLHF. The CDR3 nucleotides read TGTGCCAGCAGTGAGTTTGGCCCCTATAATTCACCCCTCCACTTT.

This clone occurred a few times. This chain links TRBV7-6 with TRBJ1-1; D not certain. The V end was cut by 5 bases, the J end by 3 bases, with 7 bases between. Germline-derived CDR1 and CDR2 are SGHVS and FNYEAQ. This CDR3 has 12 amino acids. CDR3 in DNA: TGTGCCAGCAGCCCGCAGTACACTGAAGCTTTCTTT. Protein sequence: CASSPQYTEAFF.

This chain uses TRBV6-1 with TRBJ2-7, with TRBD1 matching 7 bases. Germline CDR1 MNHNS, CDR2 SASEGT. V was pared by 9 bases and J by 2 bases, with 13 bases of the junction left unmatched. This CDR3 has 15 amino acids. CDR3 DNA: TGTGCCAGAAGAGAAGAAAGGACAGGAACCTACGAGCAGTACTTC. Amino acid sequence: CARREERTGTYEQYF.

This chain uses TRBV4-3 with TRBJ1-4; possibly TRBD1 for D (6 bases). This CDR3 contains 16 residues. The V end lost 1 base, the J end lost 4 bases, and 13 bases lay between the germline ends. CDR1 and CDR2 (germline): LGHNA, YSLEER. This CDR3 reads CASSQVGGGINEKLFF. The CDR3 nucleotides are TGCGCCAGCAGCCAAGTGGGGGGGGGCATTAATGAAAAACTGTTTTTT.

J is TRBJ1-2 and V is TRBV5-1; possible D gene TRBD1, 6 bases. V was pared by 4 bases and J by 7 bases, with 17 bases between. The length of the CDR3 is 14 residues. Germline V gene sequence: CDR1 SGHRS, CDR2 YFSETQ. The CDR3 DNA reads TGCGCCAGCAGCCCCTCCGGGGGGCTGGTTGGCTACACCTTC. This encodes CASSPSGGLVGYTF.

The chain recombines TRBV6-1 with TRBJ2-3; D perhaps matches TRBD2 (6 bases). Trimming removed 4 bases at V and 6 bases at J, with 17 bases between. Germline V gives CDR1 MNHNS, CDR2 SASEGT. This CDR3 comprises 15 residues. In DNA form, the CDR3 reads TGTGCCAGCAGTGGAGGGCGCGGGGTTTGGGATACGCAGTATTTT. Encoded protein: CASSGGRGVWDTQYF.

This clone was found many times. The chain recombines TRBV30 with TRBJ1-6, with D hard to call. Germline V gene data show CDR1 as GTSNPN and CDR2 as SVGIG (reference sequence). V lost 1 base and J 7 bases, leaving 8 bases between the germline ends. The CDR3 runs to 13 residues. CDR3 nucleotide sequence: TGTGCCTGGAGTGCGACTCCAAATTCACCCCTCCACTTT. Translating it yields CAWSATPNSPLHF. Supplemented by reference TRBV30 and TRBJ1-6, the full variable domain reads SQTIHQWPATLVQPVGSPLSLECTVEGTSNPNLYWYRQAAGRGLQLLFYSVGIGQISSEVPQNLSASRPQDRQFILSSKKLLLSDSGFYLCAWSATPNSPLHFGNGTRLTVT.

The chain joins TRBV28 to TRBJ1-2, with a tentative D call TRBD1 (5 bases). The CDR3 loop spans 14 amino acids. Germline CDR1 reads MDHEN; CDR2 reads SYDVKM. V was trimmed by 5 bases and J by 7 bases, leaving 17 bases between them. The CDR3 loop reads CASSRGPVLTGYTF. CDR3 DNA: TGTGCCAGCAGTAGGGGCCCAGTACTCACTGGCTACACCTTC.

The gene calls are TRBV7-9 and TRBJ2-2; D is possibly TRBD1 or TRBD2 (5 bases each). This CDR3 contains 15 residues. Trimming stripped 5 bases from V and 4 bases from J, with 14 bases between. The V gene's germline CDR1 is SEHNR and CDR2 FQNEAQ (reference sequence). CDR3 coding DNA: TGTGCCAGCAGCGACCAGGGAGAAGCCACCGGGGAGCTGTTTTTT. Protein sequence: CASSDQGEATGELFF.

V is TRBV27 and J is TRBJ1-1; the match to TRBD1 covers 8 bases. The trim removed 6 bases at V and 1 base at J, leaving 19 bases unmatched. CDR3 size: 19 residues. Germline V gives CDR1 MNHEY, CDR2 SMNVEV (reference sequence). The CDR3: CASSPPWTGSVGSNTEAFF. Here the CDR3 DNA reads TGTGCCAGCAGCCCCCCTTGGACAGGGAGCGTGGGCTCGAACACTGAAGCTTTCTTT.